The 6 T cell receptor beta chains listed next were all sequenced from one sample in a study of blood T cell repertoires in COVID-19. Sequenced by immunoSEQ multiplex PCR; TCRdb stores in-frame clones only, minus some. The table lists fewer than 350,000 clones, around 81% of them singletons. Source material: peripheral blood. Receptor source: a woman aged 55-69 years with active or convalescent COVID-19.

This clone was counted a few times. V is TRBV6-2 or TRBV6-3 and J is TRBJ1-1, with D unclear. Trimming removed 5 bases at V and 1 base at J, with 8 bases between. Germline V lookup: CDR1 MNHEY, CDR2 SVGEGT. The CDR3 has 13 residues. Here the CDR3 DNA reads TGTGCCAGCAGTCGACTCAGGAACACTGAAGCTTTCTTT. It encodes CASSRLRNTEAFF.

This rearrangement joins TRBV4-3 to TRBJ1-5, with D maybe TRBD1 (5 bases). The CDR3 is 15 amino acids. Per germline, CDR1 LGHNA and CDR2 YSLEER. The V end lost 0 bases, the J end lost 4 bases, and 10 bases lay between the germline ends. The CDR3 region is CASSQEFGGNQPQHF. CDR3 nucleotides: TGCGCCAGCAGCCAAGAATTCGGGGGAAATCAGCCCCAGCATTTT.

The chain recombines TRBV5-5 with TRBJ1-4; 7 bases align to TRBD1. The V gene end was trimmed by 1 base and the J gene end by 4 bases; junction bases not matched to a gene: 10. Germline loops: CDR1 SGHKS, CDR2 YYEKEE (reference sequence). The CDR3 is 17 residues long. CDR3 region: CASSLTGAQAYNEKLFF. The CDR3 DNA reads TGTGCCAGCAGCTTGACAGGGGCCCAAGCTTATAATGAAAAACTGTTTTTT.

V usage is TRBV7-9 and J usage is TRBJ2-7; D gene uncertain. Trimming shortened V by 6 bases and J by 1 base, and 4 bases separated the two germline ends. The CDR3 is made up of 11 amino acids. From germline, CDR1 is SEHNR and CDR2 FQNEAQ (reference sequence). The CDR3 bases are TGTGCCAGCAGGCGATCCTACGAGCAGTACTTC. It yields the protein CASRRSYEQYF.

The V and J genes are TRBV2 and TRBJ2-5; D may be TRBD2 (7 bases). CDR3 size: 16 residues. With 0 bases removed from V and 2 bases from J, the gap between germline ends came to 13 bases. Germline CDR1 is SNHLY and CDR2 is FYNNEI. For the CDR3, the DNA is TGTGCCAGCAGTGAAGCGGGCAGGGGAGGGCAAGAGACCCAGTACTTC. Protein product: CASSEAGRGGQETQYF.

The rearrangement uses TRBV6-2 or TRBV6-3 and TRBJ2-3; 12 bases fit TRBD2. The V gene's germline CDR1 is MNHEY and CDR2 SVGEGT. Unmatched junction bases numbered 7, after V lost 5 bases and J lost 4 bases. CDR3 length equals 16 residues. The CDR3 DNA follows: TGTGCCAGCAGTCCCATACTAGCGGGGGGCGCAGATACGCAGTATTTT. This codes for CASSPILAGGADTQYF.